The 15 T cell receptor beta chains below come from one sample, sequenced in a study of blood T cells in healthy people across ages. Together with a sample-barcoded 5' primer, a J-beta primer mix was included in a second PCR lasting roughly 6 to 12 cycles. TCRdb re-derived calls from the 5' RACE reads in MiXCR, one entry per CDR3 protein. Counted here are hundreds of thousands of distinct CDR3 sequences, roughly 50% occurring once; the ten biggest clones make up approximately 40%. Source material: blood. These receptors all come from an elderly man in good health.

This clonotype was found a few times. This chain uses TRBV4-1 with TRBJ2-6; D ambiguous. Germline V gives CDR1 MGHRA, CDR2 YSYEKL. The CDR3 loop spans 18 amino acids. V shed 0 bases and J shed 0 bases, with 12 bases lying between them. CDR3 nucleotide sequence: TGCGCCAGCAGCCAAGATCCGTCCCGGACCTCTGGGGCCAACGTCCTGACTTTC. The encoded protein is CASSQDPSRTSGANVLTF.

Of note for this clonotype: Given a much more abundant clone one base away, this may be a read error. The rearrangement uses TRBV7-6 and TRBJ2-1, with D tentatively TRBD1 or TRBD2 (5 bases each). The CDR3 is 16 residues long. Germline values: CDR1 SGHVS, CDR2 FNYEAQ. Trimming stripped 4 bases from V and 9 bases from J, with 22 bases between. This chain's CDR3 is CASSSAWSAGDLEQFF. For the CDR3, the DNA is TGTGCCAGCAGCTCCGCCTGGTCGGCCGGGGACCTTGAGCAGTTCTTC.

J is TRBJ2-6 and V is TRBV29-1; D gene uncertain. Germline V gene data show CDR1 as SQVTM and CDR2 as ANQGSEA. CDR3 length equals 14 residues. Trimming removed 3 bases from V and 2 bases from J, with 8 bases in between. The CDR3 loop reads CSVDEDAGANVLTF. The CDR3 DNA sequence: TGCAGCGTTGACGAGGATGCTGGGGCCAACGTCCTGACTTTC.

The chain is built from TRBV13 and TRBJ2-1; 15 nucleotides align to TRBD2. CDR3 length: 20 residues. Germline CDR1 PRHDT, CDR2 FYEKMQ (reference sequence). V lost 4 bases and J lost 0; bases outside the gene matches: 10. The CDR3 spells CASSSRGLAGGTGSYNEQFF. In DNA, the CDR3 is TGTGCCAGCAGCTCAAGGGGACTAGCGGGAGGCACGGGCTCCTACAATGAGCAGTTCTTC.

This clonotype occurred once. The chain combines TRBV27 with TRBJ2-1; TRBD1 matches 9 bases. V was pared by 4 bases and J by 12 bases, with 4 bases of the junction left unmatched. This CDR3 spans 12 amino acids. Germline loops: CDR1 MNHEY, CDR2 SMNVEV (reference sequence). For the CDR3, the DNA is TGTGCCAGCAGTTCCAAGACAGGGGGGCAGTTCTTC. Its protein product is CASSSKTGGQFF.

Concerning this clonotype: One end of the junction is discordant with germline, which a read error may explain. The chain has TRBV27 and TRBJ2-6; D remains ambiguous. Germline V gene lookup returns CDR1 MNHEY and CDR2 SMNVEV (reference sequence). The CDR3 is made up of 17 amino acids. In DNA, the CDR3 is TGTGTCAGCAGTCTCCTAGGGTTATCGACTGGGGCCAACGTCCTGACTTTC. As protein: CVSSLLGLSTGANVLTF.

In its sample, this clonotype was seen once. This CDR3 reads CASSFYRVREQFF. CDR3 nucleotides: TGTGCCAGCAGCTTCTACAGGGTCCGGGAGCAGTTCTTC. V and J are TRBV7-2 and TRBJ2-1, with a possible D match to TRBD1 (6 bases). Germline V CDR1 and CDR2: SGHTA, FQGNSA. Trimming took 3 bases from V and 10 from J, leaving 13 bases between them. The CDR3 length is 13 residues.

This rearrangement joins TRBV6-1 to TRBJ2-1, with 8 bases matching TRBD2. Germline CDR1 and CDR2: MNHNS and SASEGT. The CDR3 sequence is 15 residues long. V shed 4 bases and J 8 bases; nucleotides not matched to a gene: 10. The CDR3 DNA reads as TGTGCCAGCAGTGTGACTAGCGCCCGAATCTATGAGCAGTTCTTC. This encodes CASSVTSARIYEQFF.

CDR3 region: CASSYQGLYHEQYF. The CDR3 DNA reads as TGTGCCAGCAGCTACCAAGGACTCTACCACGAGCAGTACTTC. The chain uses TRBV7-9 and TRBJ2-5; D possibly corresponds to TRBD2 (5 bases). The closer fit of TRBJ2-7 to the DNA end suggests the J call may be wrong. This CDR3 has 14 amino acids. Germline V gene data show CDR1 as SEHNR and CDR2 as FQNEAQ (reference sequence).

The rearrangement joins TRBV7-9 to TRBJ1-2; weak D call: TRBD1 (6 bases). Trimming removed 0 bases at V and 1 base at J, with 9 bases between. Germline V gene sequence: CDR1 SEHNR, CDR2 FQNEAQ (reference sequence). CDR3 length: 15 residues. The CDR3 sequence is CASSLAAGDNYGYTF. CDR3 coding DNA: TGTGCCAGCAGCTTAGCGGCAGGGGATAACTATGGCTACACCTTC.

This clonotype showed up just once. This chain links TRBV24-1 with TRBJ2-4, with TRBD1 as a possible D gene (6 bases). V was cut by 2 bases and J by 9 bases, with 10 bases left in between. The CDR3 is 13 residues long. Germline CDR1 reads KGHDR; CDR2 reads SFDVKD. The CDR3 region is CATSDSGVGIQYF. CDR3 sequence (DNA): TGTGCCACCAGTGATTCAGGGGTGGGCATTCAGTACTTC.

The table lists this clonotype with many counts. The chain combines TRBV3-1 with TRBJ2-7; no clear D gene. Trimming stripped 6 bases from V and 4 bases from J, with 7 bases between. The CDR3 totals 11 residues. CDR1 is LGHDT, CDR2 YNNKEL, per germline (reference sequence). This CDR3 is CASSQRYEQYF. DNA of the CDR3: TGTGCCAGCAGTCAGAGATACGAGCAGTACTTC.

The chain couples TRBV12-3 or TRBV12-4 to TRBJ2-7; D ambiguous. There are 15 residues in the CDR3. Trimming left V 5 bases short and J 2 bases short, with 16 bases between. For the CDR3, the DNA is TGTGCCAGCAGTGGCCAGGTGGGCCGAGCCTACGAGCAGTACTTC. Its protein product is CASSGQVGRAYEQYF.

CDR3 residues: CARDRDFHEQYF. The CDR3 nucleotides read TGTGCCCGCGACAGGGATTTCCACGAGCAGTACTTC. The genes are TRBV6-5 and TRBJ2-5; 7 positions match TRBD1. The last part of the DNA fits TRBJ2-7 better; the J call may be wrong. This CDR3 spans 12 amino acids. Germline CDR1 is MNHEY and CDR2 is SVGAGI.

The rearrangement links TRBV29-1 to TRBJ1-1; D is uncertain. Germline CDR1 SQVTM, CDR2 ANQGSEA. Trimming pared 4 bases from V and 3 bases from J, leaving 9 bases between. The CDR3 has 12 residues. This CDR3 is CSVARSDTEAFF. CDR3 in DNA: TGCAGCGTTGCGAGGTCCGACACTGAAGCTTTCTTT.